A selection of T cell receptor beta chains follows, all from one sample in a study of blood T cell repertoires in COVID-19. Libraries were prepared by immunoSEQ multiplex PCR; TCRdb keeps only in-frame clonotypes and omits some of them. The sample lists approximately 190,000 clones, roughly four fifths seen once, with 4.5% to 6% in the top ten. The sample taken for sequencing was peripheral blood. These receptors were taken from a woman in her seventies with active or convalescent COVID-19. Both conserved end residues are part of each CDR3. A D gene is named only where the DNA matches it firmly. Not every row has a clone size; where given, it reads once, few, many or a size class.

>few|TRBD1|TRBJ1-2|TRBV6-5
TGTGCCAGCAGCCGCCTCGGACAGGCGACTTGGGGCTACACCTTC
CASSRLGQATWGYTF
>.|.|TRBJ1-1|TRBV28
TGTGCCACCACCAGCGCGCTTGAAGCTTTCTTT
CATTSALEAFF
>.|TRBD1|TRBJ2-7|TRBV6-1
TGTGCCAGCAGTGACAGGGGGCTGGGGGCGTCCTACGAGCAGTACTTC
CASSDRGLGASYEQYF
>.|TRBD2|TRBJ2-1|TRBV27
TGTGCCAGCAGTTCGGGACTAGCGGGAGGATTAAGTGAGCAGTTCTTC
CASSSGLAGGLSEQFF
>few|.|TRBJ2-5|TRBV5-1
TGCGCCAGCAGCCTAGCCCCGGGACAAAAAGAGACCCAGTACTTC
CASSLAPGQKETQYF
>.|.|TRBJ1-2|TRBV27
TGTGCCAGCAGTCCCCTTTTCTCTGGGGGGAACTCGTATGGCTACACCTTC
CASSPLFSGGNSYGYTF
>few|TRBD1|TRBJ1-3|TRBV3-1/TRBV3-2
TGTGCCAGCAGCCAAGATATCCCCGGGACAGCCCGAAACACCATATATTTT
CASSQDIPGTARNTIYF
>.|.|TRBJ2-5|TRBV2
TGTGCCAGCAATAACCGAGGGGGAGGGGAGACCCAGTACTTC
CASNNRGGGETQYF
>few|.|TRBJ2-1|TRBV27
TGTGCCAGCAGCCAGGCCAGGGTTCAGGTCAATGAGCAGTTCTTC
CASSQARVQVNEQFF
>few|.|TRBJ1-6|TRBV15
TGTGCCACCAGCAGAGTCAGACAGATCGGGCCCCTCCACTTT
CATSRVRQIGPLHF
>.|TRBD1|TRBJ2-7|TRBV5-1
TGCGCCAGCAGCTCCGGGACAGGGACCTACGAGCAGTACTTC
CASSSGTGTYEQYF
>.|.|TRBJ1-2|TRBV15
TGTGCCACCAGCAGAGATTTGGGACAAGCTAACTATGGCTACACCTTC
CATSRDLGQANYGYTF
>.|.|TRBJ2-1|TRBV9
.
CASSAGYFNFGNEQFF
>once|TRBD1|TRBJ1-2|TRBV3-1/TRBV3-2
TGTGCCAGCAGCCAGGCAGGGACAGACTATGGCTACACCTTC
CASSQAGTDYGYTF
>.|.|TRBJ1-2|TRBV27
TGTGCCAGCATAGTCTTCCCCTTCAGCGGGGCTAACTATGGCTACACCTTC
CASIVFPFSGANYGYTF
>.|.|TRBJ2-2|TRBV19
TGTGCCAGTAGTATATTCGGGTACACCGGGGAGCTGTTTTTT
CASSIFGYTGELFF
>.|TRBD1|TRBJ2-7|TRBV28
TGTGCCAGCACCCCGGCCAGGGGGCTCAGTAACGCCGAGCAGTACTTC
CASTPARGLSNAEQYF
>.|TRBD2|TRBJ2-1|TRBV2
TGTGCCAGCAGGACTAGCGAGAACAATGAGCAGTTCTTC
CASRTSENNEQFF
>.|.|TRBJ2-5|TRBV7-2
TGTGCCAGCAGCCCCCCGACCACCATACGGGGGGAGACCCAGTACTTC
CASSPPTTIRGETQYF
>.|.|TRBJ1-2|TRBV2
TGTGCCAGCAGTTACAGGGCGACTGCCTATGGCTACACCTTC
CASSYRATAYGYTF
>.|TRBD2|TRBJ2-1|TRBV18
TGTGCCAGCTCACCTCCTCCATCTAAGGCGGGAGGGCCCCGTGACAACAATGAGCAGTTCTTC
CASSPPPSKAGGPRDNNEQFF
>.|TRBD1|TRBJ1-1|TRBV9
TGTGCCAGCAGCGCCGAACAGGGGGTAGGTGAAGCTTTCTTT
CASSAEQGVGEAFF
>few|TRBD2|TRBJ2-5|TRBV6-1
TGTGCCAGCAGTGTCGGGACTAGCGGGAGCCAAGAGACCCAGTACTTC
CASSVGTSGSQETQYF
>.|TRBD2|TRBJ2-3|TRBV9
TGTGCCAGCAGCTCCCGGACTCTTAGCGGGATAAACCCAGATACGCAGTATTTT
CASSSRTLSGINPDTQYF
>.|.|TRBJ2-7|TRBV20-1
TGCAGTGCTAGTCCCCTAAGCGTTTCCTACGAGCAGTACTTC
CSASPLSVSYEQYF
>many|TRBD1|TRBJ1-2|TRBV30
TGTGCCTGGAGCCCGGAGACAGGGGGTCACTATGGCTACACCTTC
CAWSPETGGHYGYTF
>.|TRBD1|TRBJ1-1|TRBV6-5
TGTGCCAGCAGTTACCTGAGACAGGGGAACACTGAAGCTTTCTTT
CASSYLRQGNTEAFF
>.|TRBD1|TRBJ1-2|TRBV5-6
TGTGCCAGCAGACTGGACGACAGGGCCTATGGCTACACCTTC
CASRLDDRAYGYTF
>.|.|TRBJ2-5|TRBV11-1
TGTGCCAGCAGCTTAGTTAGCCGAGAGACCCAGTACTTC
CASSLVSRETQYF
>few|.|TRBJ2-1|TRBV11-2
TGTGCCAGCAGCGCTCAGGGCCGGCAGTTCTTC
CASSAQGRQFF
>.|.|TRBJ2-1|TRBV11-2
TGTGCCAGCAGCTTATTTCCCGGGGGCAATGAGCAGTTCTTC
CASSLFPGGNEQFF
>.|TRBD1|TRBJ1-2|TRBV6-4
TGTGCCAGCAGTGACTCAGGGACAGGGAAGCTACGCTATGGCTACACCTTC
CASSDSGTGKLRYGYTF
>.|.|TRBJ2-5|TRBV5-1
TGCGCCAGCAGCTTGGCTTTGGAGCGGCAAGAGACCCAGTACTTC
CASSLALERQETQYF
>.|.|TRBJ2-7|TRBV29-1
TGCAGCGTAGAACTATATCAGGGTTTTGACGAGCAGTACTTC
CSVELYQGFDEQYF
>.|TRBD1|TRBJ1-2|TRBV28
TGTGCCAGCAATCTCCTACCGGACAGGGGGGCGGGCGCGTATGGCTACACCTTC
CASNLLPDRGAGAYGYTF
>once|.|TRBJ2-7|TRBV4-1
TGCGCCAGCAGCCAAGGCCCAGGGGAAGAGCAGTACTTC
CASSQGPGEEQYF
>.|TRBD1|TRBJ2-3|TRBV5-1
TGCGCCAGCAGCTACTCCCGGACAGGGCCTGCAGATACGCAGTATTTT
CASSYSRTGPADTQYF
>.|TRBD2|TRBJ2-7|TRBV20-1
TGCAGTGCTAGTAGACTAGCGGGAGGCTCCTACGAGCAGTACTTC
CSASRLAGGSYEQYF
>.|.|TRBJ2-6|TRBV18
TGTGCCAGCTCACCTATTGGGGCCAACGTCCTGACTTTC
CASSPIGANVLTF
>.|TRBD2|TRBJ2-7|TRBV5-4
TGTGCCAGCAGCTCCCGGGACTACCCATCCTACGAGCAGTACTTC
CASSSRDYPSYEQYF
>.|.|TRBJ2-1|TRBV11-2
TGTGCCAGCAGCTTTAGAGGCAATGAGCAGTTCTTC
CASSFRGNEQFF
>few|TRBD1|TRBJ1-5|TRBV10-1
TGCGCCAGCAGTATCTCGACAGGGGGCAATCAGCCCCAGCATTTT
CASSISTGGNQPQHF
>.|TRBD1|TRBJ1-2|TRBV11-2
TGTGCCAGCAGCTTAGTACAGGGGGCGAGCTATGGCTACACCTTC
CASSLVQGASYGYTF
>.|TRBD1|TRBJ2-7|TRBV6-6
TGTGCCACCGGAATCGGACAGGCCTATTCCTACGAGCAGTACTTC
CATGIGQAYSYEQYF
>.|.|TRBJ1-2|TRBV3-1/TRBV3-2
TGTGCCAGCAGCCAAGATGGCAGAGCGAACTATGGCTACACCTTC
CASSQDGRANYGYTF
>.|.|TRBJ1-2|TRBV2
TGTGCCAGCAGACCGGGTCGGGGCTACACCTTC
CASRPGRGYTF
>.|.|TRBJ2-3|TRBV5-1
TGCGCCAGCAGCTTGGCCGGTTACACGCGGGATACGCAGTATTTT
CASSLAGYTRDTQYF
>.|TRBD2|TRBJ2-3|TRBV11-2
TGTGCCAGCAGCTTAGCGACGGGAGGTTTTACAAATACGCAGTATTTT
CASSLATGGFTNTQYF
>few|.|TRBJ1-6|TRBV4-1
TGCGCCAGCAGCCAAGAGATCGCGCGGACCCTCCACTTT
CASSQEIARTLHF
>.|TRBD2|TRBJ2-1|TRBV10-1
TGCGCCAGCAGTGAAGTGACTAGCGGGAGGGCCTATGAGCAGTTCTTC
CASSEVTSGRAYEQFF
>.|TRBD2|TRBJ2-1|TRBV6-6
TGTGCCAGCAGTTCGGGCGGGAGGAGCAATGAGCAGTTCTTC
CASSSGGRSNEQFF
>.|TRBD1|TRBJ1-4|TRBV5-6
TGTGCCAGCAGCTTGGATGCTACAGGGGGGGCTAATGAAAAACTGTTTTTT
CASSLDATGGANEKLFF
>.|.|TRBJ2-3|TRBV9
TGTGCCAGCAGGTTGGGGGGGGCGAAAGATACGCAGTATTTT
CASRLGGAKDTQYF
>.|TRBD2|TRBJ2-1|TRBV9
TGTGCCAGCAGCGTAGGGACTAGCGGGAGGTATCGGCCGGGGTACAATGAGCAGTTCTTC
CASSVGTSGRYRPGYNEQFF
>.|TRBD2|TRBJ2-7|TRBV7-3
TGTGCCAGCAGAATGACTAGCGGGAGTGGCGAGCAGTACTTC
CASRMTSGSGEQYF
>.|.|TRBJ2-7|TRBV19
TGTGCCAGTAGTATCGGAGGAAATAGCGAGCAGTACTTC
CASSIGGNSEQYF
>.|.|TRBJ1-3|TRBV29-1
TGCAGCGTACTTAGGGGGACTGGAAACACCATATATTTT
CSVLRGTGNTIYF